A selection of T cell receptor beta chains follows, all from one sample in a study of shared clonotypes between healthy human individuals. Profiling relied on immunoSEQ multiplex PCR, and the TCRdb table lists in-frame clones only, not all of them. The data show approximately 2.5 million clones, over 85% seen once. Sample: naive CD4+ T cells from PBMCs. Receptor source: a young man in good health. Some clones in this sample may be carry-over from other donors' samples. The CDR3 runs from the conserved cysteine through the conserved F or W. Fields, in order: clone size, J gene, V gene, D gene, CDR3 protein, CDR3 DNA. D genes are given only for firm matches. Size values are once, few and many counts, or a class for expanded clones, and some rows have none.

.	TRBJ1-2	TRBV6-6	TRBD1	CASSLNRGPNYGYTF	TGTGCCAGCAGTTTAAACAGGGGACCCAACTATGGCTACACCTTC
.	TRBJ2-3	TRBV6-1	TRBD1	CASSEAGTGPDTQYF	TGTGCCAGCAGTGAGGCGGGGACAGGGCCAGATACGCAGTATTTT
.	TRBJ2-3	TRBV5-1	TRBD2	CASSSSGRLDTQYF	TGCGCCAGCAGCTCTAGCGGGAGGTTAGATACGCAGTATTTT
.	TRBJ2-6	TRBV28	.	CASSLHGQSGANVLTF	TGTGCCAGCAGTTTACACGGACAGTCTGGGGCCAACGTCCTGACTTTC
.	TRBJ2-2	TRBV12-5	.	CASGTTSGGLYTGELFF	TGTGCTAGTGGAACTACCTCAGGGGGGTTGTACACCGGGGAGCTGTTTTTT
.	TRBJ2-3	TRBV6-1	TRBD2	CASSEAGGTDTQYF	TGTGCCAGCAGTGAAGCGGGGGGGACAGATACGCAGTATTTT
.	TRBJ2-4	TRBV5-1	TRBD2	CASRSLGGSKNIQYF	TGCGCCAGCAGGTCTTTGGGGGGGAGCAAAAACATTCAGTACTTC
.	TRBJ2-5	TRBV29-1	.	CSARTGKGQETQYF	TGCAGCGCCAGAACAGGGAAGGGACAAGAGACCCAGTACTTC
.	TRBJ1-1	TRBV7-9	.	CASSRAGGRGGTEAFF	TGTGCCAGCAGCCGCGCGGGGGGGCGTGGTGGGACTGAAGCTTTCTTT
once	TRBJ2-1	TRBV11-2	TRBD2	CASSFTSGINEQFF	TGTGCCAGCAGTTTCACTAGCGGGATAAATGAGCAGTTCTTC
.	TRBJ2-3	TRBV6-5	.	CASSSGTGNTQYF	TGTGCCAGCAGTTCAGGGACTGGTAATACGCAGTATTTT
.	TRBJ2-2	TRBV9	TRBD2	CASSPTSANTGELFF	TGTGCCAGCAGCCCTACTAGCGCGAACACCGGGGAGCTGTTTTTT
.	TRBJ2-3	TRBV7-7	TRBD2	CASSERPGSGGRGSTDTQYF	TGTGCCAGCAGCGAACGCCCAGGGAGCGGCGGGAGAGGAAGCACAGATACGCAGTATTTT
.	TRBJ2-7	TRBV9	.	CASSPRTFSYEQYF	TGTGCCAGCAGCCCCCGGACATTTTCCTACGAGCAGTACTTC
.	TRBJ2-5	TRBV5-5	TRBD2	CASSLEAGAPSRETQYF	TGTGCCAGCAGCTTGGAGGCGGGAGCCCCGTCGAGGGAGACCCAGTACTTC
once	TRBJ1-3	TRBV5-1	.	CASSLFSPTGDSGNTIYF	TGCGCCAGCAGCTTGTTCTCTCCTACCGGAGACTCTGGAAACACCATATATTTT
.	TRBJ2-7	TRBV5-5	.	CASSLAWDPGSYEQYF	TGTGCCAGCAGCTTGGCTTGGGACCCCGGGTCCTACGAGCAGTACTTC
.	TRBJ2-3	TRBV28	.	CASSLPAFTDTQYF	TGTGCCAGCAGTTTACCGGCTTTTACAGATACGCAGTATTTT
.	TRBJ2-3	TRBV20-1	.	CSARESDTQYF	TGCAGTGCTAGAGAGTCAGATACGCAGTATTTT
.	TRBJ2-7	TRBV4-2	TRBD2	CASSRGLAGGSSYEQYF	TGTGCCAGCAGCCGCGGACTAGCGGGAGGATCTTCCTACGAGCAGTACTTC
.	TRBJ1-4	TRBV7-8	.	CASSLRWQHNEKLFF	TGTGCCAGCAGCTTAAGGTGGCAGCATAATGAAAAACTGTTTTTT
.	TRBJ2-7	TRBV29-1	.	CSVEDRVGAGQYF	TGCAGCGTTGAAGATCGGGTCGGGGCAGGGCAGTACTTC
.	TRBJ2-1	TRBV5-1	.	CASSWSGSEQFF	TGCGCCAGCAGCTGGTCAGGGTCTGAGCAGTTCTTC
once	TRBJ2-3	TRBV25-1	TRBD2	CASSELAGGPGDTQYF	TGTGCCAGCAGTGAACTAGCGGGAGGGCCGGGAGATACGCAGTATTTT
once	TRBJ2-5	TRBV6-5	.	CASSLLAGETQYF	TGTGCCAGCAGTTTGCTCGCGGGGGAGACCCAGTACTTC
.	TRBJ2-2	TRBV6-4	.	CASSVGITGELFF	TGTGCCAGCAGTGTGGGAATTACCGGGGAGCTGTTTTTT
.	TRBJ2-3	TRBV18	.	CASPRRGSDTQYF	TGTGCCAGCCCCCGGAGGGGGTCAGATACGCAGTATTTT
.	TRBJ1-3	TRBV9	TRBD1	CASSVDGTGRNTIYF	TGTGCCAGCAGCGTAGACGGGACAGGGCGAAACACCATATATTTT
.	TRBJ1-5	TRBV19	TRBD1	CASRGDRVLQPQHF	TGTGCCAGTAGGGGAGACAGGGTACTCCAGCCCCAGCATTTT
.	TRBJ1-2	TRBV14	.	CASSQGASYGYTF	TGTGCCAGCAGCCAAGGAGCGTCCTATGGCTACACCTTC
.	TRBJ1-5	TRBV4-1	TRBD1	CASSQDRGRGRGYSNQPQHF	TGCGCCAGCAGCCAAGATCGAGGCAGGGGGCGGGGTTATAGCAATCAGCCCCAGCATTTT
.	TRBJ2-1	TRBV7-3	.	CASSLRSNEQFF	TGTGCCAGCAGCTTGAGGTCCAATGAGCAGTTCTTC
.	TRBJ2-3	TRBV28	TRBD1	CASSSAFDRESADTQYF	TGTGCCAGCAGTTCCGCATTTGACAGGGAGTCCGCAGATACGCAGTATTTT
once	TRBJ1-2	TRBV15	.	CATSREVSYGYTF	TGTGCCACCAGCAGAGAGGTGTCCTATGGCTACACCTTC
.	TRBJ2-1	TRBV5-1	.	CASSLALRGSYNEQFF	TGCGCCAGCAGCTTGGCCCTTCGGGGGAGCTACAATGAGCAGTTCTTC
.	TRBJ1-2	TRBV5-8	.	CASSQDASSNYGYTF	TGTGCCAGCAGCCAAGACGCCAGTTCTAACTATGGCTACACCTTC
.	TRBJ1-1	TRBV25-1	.	CASSATGFMNTEAFF	TGTGCCAGCAGTGCAACAGGGTTTATGAACACTGAAGCTTTCTTT
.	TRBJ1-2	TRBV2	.	CASKYSERGGEGNGYTF	TGTGCCAGCAAGTACTCGGAGCGTGGAGGAGAGGGTAATGGCTACACCTTC
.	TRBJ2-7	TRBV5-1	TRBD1	CASGTGVYEQYF	TGCGCCAGCGGGACAGGGGTCTACGAGCAGTACTTC
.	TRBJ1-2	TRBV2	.	CASPGVHGYTF	TGTGCCAGCCCAGGGGTGCATGGCTACACCTTC
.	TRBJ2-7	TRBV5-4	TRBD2	CASSIGTSQAYEQYF	TGTGCCAGCAGCATCGGGACTAGCCAGGCCTACGAGCAGTACTTC
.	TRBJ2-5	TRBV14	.	CASSQQIQETQYF	TGTGCCAGCAGCCAGCAGATACAAGAGACCCAGTACTTC
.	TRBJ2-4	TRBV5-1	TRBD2	CASKSGRAENIQYF	TGCGCCAGCAAGAGCGGGAGGGCCGAAAACATTCAGTACTTC
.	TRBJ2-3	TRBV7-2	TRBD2	CASSLQAGASTDTQYF	TGTGCCAGCAGCTTACAAGCGGGAGCTAGCACAGATACGCAGTATTTT
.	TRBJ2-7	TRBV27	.	CASSSVTYEQYF	TGTGCCAGCAGTTCAGTTACCTACGAGCAGTACTTC
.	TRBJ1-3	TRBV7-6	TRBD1	CASSRGQGVTIYF	TGTGCCAGCAGCCGAGGACAGGGAGTCACCATATATTTT
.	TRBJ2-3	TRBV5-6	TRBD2	CASSLAGGRTDTQYF	TGTGCCAGCAGCTTAGCGGGAGGGCGTACAGATACGCAGTATTTT
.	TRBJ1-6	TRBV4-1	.	CASSQAGVPPLHF	TGCGCCAGCAGCCAAGCAGGGGTGCCACCCCTCCACTTT
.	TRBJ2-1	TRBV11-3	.	CASSSNNEQFF	TGTGCCAGCAGCTCTAACAATGAGCAGTTCTTC